One and the same sample provided the 8 T cell receptor beta chains below, sequenced in a study of HIV-infected patients and healthy controls. cDNA was made from 500 ng RNA using alpha and beta constant primers. Separate chain-specific third strand synthesis with multiplexing indices produced the alpha and beta libraries. TCRdb re-called the 5' RACE reads through MiXCR, storing one row per CDR3 protein. Here the sample spans approximately 9,000 distinct CDR3 sequences, around 8.2% being singletons. The repertoire came from unfractionated whole blood and reflected all unsorted peripheral T cells. This specimen consisted of blood, obtained before antiretroviral therapy. The receptors were gathered from an adult with HIV infection. The donor label of this sample is uncertain.

The chain links TRBV20-1 to TRBJ1-5; D remains ambiguous. V was trimmed by 6 bases and J by 4 bases, leaving 19 bases between them. The CDR3 totals 15 residues. Germline V CDR1 and CDR2: DFQATT, SNEGSKA (reference sequence). The CDR3 loop is CSAPVVSGSNQPQHF. The CDR3 DNA sequence: TGCAGTGCCCCGGTGGTGAGTGGTAGTAATCAGCCCCAGCATTTT.

This clonotype came up many times. V is TRBV19 and J is TRBJ1-2; a possible D gene is TRBD1 (6 bases). CDR3 size: 12 residues. The germline V gene encodes CDR1 LNHDA and CDR2 SQIVND (reference sequence). The V end was cut by 5 bases, the J end by 8 bases, with 12 bases between. CDR3 protein: CASSRSGTGYTF. CDR3 bases: TGTGCCAGTAGTCGTTCCGGGACAGGCTACACCTTC.

V gene TRBV30 combines with J gene TRBJ2-1, with D perhaps TRBD1 (6 bases). V shed 5 bases and J shed 0 bases, with 8 bases lying between them. Germline V gene sequence: CDR1 GTSNPN, CDR2 SVGIG (reference sequence). This CDR3 is built from 13 residues. DNA for the CDR3: TGTGCCTGGCAGGGGAGCTCCTACAATGAGCAGTTCTTC. Translated, it gives CAWQGSSYNEQFF.

Many counts were recorded for this clonotype. The CDR3 DNA is TGTGCCTGCTCGGCCGATAGCAATCAGCCCCAGCATTTT. Translating gives CACSADSNQPQHF. The chain has TRBV12-3 or TRBV12-4 and TRBJ1-5; D uncertain. The CDR3 consists of 13 residues. Trimming removed 11 bases from V and 0 bases from J, with 11 bases in between.

This clonotype was recorded many times. V usage is TRBV6-6 and J usage is TRBJ2-3, with TRBD1 matching 7 bases. This CDR3 has 14 residues. V shed 9 bases, J shed 2 bases, and the junction held 8 bases outside the gene matches. Germline CDR1 reads MNHNY; CDR2 reads SVGAGI (reference sequence). The CDR3 reads CASQLGQTTDTQYF. In DNA, the CDR3 is TGTGCCAGTCAGTTGGGACAGACCACAGATACGCAGTATTTT.

This clonotype was detected ten times or more. This chain uses TRBV12-3 or TRBV12-4 with TRBJ1-2, with D unresolved. The CDR3 runs 13 residues. V lost 7 bases to trimming and J lost 4 bases, with 13 bases between them. DNA of the CDR3: TGTGCCAGCACTCCGACTGCTCCCTATGGCTACACCTTC. It encodes CASTPTAPYGYTF.

This clonotype showed up many times. The chain couples TRBV3-1 to TRBJ1-2; D unclear. Germline lookup yields CDR1 LGHDT and CDR2 YNNKEL (reference sequence). Deletions cut 2 bases from V and 4 bases from J, with 14 bases between. The CDR3 is made up of 15 amino acids. This chain's CDR3 is CASSQRVLPSYGYTF. The DNA of the CDR3 is TGTGCCAGCAGCCAAAGAGTGCTCCCAAGCTATGGCTACACCTTC.

At least ten counts were recorded for this clonotype. The rearrangement joins TRBV12-3 or TRBV12-4 to TRBJ1-2; TRBD1 might be the D (6 bases). The V gene lost 1 base and the J gene lost 3 bases, with 9 bases spanning the gap. The CDR3 totals 14 residues. CDR3 sequence (DNA): TGTGCCAGCAGTTTAGGGACAGCCGACTATGGCTACACCTTC. Translated, it gives CASSLGTADYGYTF.